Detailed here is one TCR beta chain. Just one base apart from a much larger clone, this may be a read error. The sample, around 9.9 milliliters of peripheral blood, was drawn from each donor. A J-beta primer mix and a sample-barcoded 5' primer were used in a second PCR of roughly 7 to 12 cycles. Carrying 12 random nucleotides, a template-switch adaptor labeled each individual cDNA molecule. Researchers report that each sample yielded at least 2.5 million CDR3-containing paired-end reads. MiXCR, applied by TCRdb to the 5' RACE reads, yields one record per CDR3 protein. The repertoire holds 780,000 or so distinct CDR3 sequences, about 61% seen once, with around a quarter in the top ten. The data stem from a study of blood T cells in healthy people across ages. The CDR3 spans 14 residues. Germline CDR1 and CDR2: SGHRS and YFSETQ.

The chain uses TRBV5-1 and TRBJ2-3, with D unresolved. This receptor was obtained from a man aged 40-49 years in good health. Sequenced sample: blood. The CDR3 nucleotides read TGCGCCGGCAGCTTATCCCATGGGCCAGATACGCAGTATTTT. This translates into CAGSLSHGPDTQYF.